The TCR beta chain under discussion was sequenced for a study of blood T cell repertoires in COVID-19. About the research overall: Samples representing acute and convalescent COVID-19 were sourced from the United States, Italy and Spain. The cDNA or gDNA used as material had been derived from T cells, B-cell-depleted T cells, or PBMCs.

Original handling: Counts of nucleated cells, estimated from reference gene primer amplification, were obtained. Sequencing was performed with immunoSEQ multiplex PCR; in TCRdb, only in-frame clones are kept and a portion is missing. The D gene and trimming were derived from the DNA, and the V and J assignments and clone size from that table. The data show about 36,000 clones, around 80% seen once. CDR1 is SGHNT and CDR2 is YENEEA in the germline V gene. The CDR3 loop spans 14 amino acids. Trimming stripped 2 bases from V and 5 bases from J, with 11 bases between. The chain couples TRBV11-3 to TRBJ2-3, with D possibly being TRBD2 (5 bases). Sample: peripheral blood. The origin of this receptor is a man in his fifties or sixties with acute or convalescent COVID-19. The CDR3 coding sequence is TGTGCCAGCAGCTTAAATTTACTAGGAGATACGCAGTATTTT. Amino acid sequence: CASSLNLLGDTQYF.